The 10 T cell receptor beta chains given below trace back to one sample, sequenced in a study of blood T cell repertoires in COVID-19 (dated by TCRdb to the early 2020s). Libraries were prepared through the immunoSEQ multiplex PCR assay. In TCRdb, the immuneACCESS table is reduced to in-frame sequences with V and J assigned. These tables do not hold every clone; where another copy was compared, an unresolved V gene accounts for under half, and the others remain unexplained. This sample holds 130,000 or so clones; about 83% were observed only once. The ten largest clones capture roughly 3.9% of the sample. Sample: peripheral blood. Every receptor here comes from a man between 60 and 70 years old with acute or convalescent COVID-19.

The gene calls are TRBV19 and TRBJ1-2; tentative D call: TRBD1 (5 bases). The CDR3 has 14 residues. Germline loops: CDR1 LNHDA, CDR2 SQIVND (reference sequence). Trimming took 7 bases from V and 0 from J, leaving 12 bases between them. CDR3 nucleotides: TGTGCCAGTAATGTATGGGGCTCTAACTATGGCTACACCTTC. This sequence encodes CASNVWGSNYGYTF. Supplemented by reference TRBV19 and TRBJ1-2, the full variable domain reads DGGITQSPKYLFRKEGQNVTLSCEQNLNHDAMYWYRQDPGQGLRLIYYSQIVNDFQKGDIAEGYSVSREKKESFPLTVTSAQKNPTAFYLCASNVWGSNYGYTFGSGTRLTVV.

The V and J genes are TRBV28 and TRBJ2-3; possibly TRBD1 for D (6 bases). Looked up from germline, CDR1 is MDHEN and CDR2 is SYDVKM. The CDR3 loop spans 15 amino acids. The V and J ends lost 5 bases and 0 bases respectively, with 12 bases between them. CDR3 in DNA: TGTGCCAGCAGTACTGGGACAAAAAGCACAGATACGCAGTATTTT. This codes for CASSTGTKSTDTQYF.

The rearrangement joins TRBV4-1 to TRBJ2-7, with D hard to call. Trimming pared 0 bases from V and 3 bases from J, leaving 6 bases between. CDR3 length: 13 amino acids. Germline CDR1 and CDR2: MGHRA and YSYEKL. Here the CDR3 DNA reads TGCGCCAGCAGCCAAGAAATCAGCTACGAGCAGTACTTC. Its protein is CASSQEISYEQYF.

The chain combines TRBV6-2 or TRBV6-3 with TRBJ1-1; 7 nucleotides line up with TRBD1. The germline V gene encodes CDR1 MNHEY and CDR2 SVGEGT. The length of the CDR3 is 16 residues. Unmatched junction bases numbered 13, after V lost 4 bases and J lost 5 bases. CDR3 sequence reads: CASSSSPDRVGTEAFF. DNA of the CDR3: TGTGCCAGCAGTTCCTCCCCCGACAGGGTAGGTACTGAAGCTTTCTTT.

The chain combines TRBV11-2 with TRBJ2-7; 14 positions agree with TRBD2. The germline V gene has CDR1 SGHAT and CDR2 FQNNGV. CDR3 size: 17 residues. Trimming took 4 bases from V and 2 from J; bases not matched to a gene: 7. The CDR3 is CASSYGTSGSFPYEQYF. CDR3 coding DNA: TGTGCCAGCAGCTATGGGACTAGCGGGAGTTTTCCCTACGAGCAGTACTTC.

The V and J genes are TRBV2 and TRBJ2-7, with a tentative D call TRBD2 (5 bases). V was clipped by 2 bases and J by 1 base, with 9 bases between them. The CDR3 contains 14 residues. CDR1 and CDR2 from the germline V gene are SNHLY and FYNNEI. CDR3 in amino acids: CASSETGFSYEQYF. CDR3 DNA: TGTGCCAGCAGTGAAACGGGGTTTTCCTACGAGCAGTACTTC.

The chain employs TRBV18 and TRBJ1-1; 9 nucleotides line up with TRBD1. The CDR3 runs to 16 residues. Germline assignment: CDR1 KGHSH and CDR2 LQKENI. J lost 0 bases, V lost 1 base, and 3 bases had no gene match. For the CDR3, the DNA is TGTGCCAGCTCACCACAACAGGGGGCTCTGAACACTGAAGCTTTCTTT. It yields the protein CASSPQQGALNTEAFF.

This chain connects TRBV15 to TRBJ2-2, with D possibly matching TRBD1 (6 bases). CDR1 is LNHNV, CDR2 YYDKDF, per germline (reference sequence). V shed 5 bases and J shed 6 bases, with 13 bases lying between them. This CDR3 spans 14 amino acids. The chain's CDR3 is CATSLRQVAGELFF. The CDR3 coding sequence is TGTGCCACCAGCCTCCGACAGGTAGCCGGGGAGCTGTTTTTT.

The V and J genes are TRBV28 and TRBJ2-2; D is perhaps TRBD1 (6 bases). There are 16 residues in the CDR3. Germline loops: CDR1 MDHEN, CDR2 SYDVKM. V was cut by 6 bases and J by 3 bases, with 17 bases left in between. DNA for the CDR3: TGTGCCAGCAGCCCCCCCCTGGGACACGACACCGGGGAGCTGTTTTTT. Protein product: CASSPPLGHDTGELFF.

V gene TRBV6-5 combines with J gene TRBJ2-7; 8 nucleotides match TRBD1. Looked up from germline, CDR1 is MNHEY and CDR2 is SVGAGI. This CDR3 has 15 amino acids. V shed 0 bases and J 3 bases; nucleotides not matched to a gene: 4. The CDR3 DNA reads TGTGCCAGCAGTTACTCAGACAGGGGCGGCTACGAGCAGTACTTC. Protein sequence: CASSYSDRGGYEQYF.